This T cell receptor (beta chain) was recovered during a study of T cell repertoires in aging, cancer and after chemotherapy. Study-level background: About 9 million TCR reads were in the whole dataset. General study points: Untreated cancer patients had significantly lower blood TCR diversity than age-matched healthy donors. These repertoire data do not allow conclusions about immunological memory after chemotherapy. Thymic emigration or peripheral T cell expansion may be impaired by lymphoid organ infiltration in hematological cancer.

The length of the CDR3 is 16 residues. CDR1 is MNHEY, CDR2 SMNVEV, per germline (reference sequence). Trimming removed 6 bases from V and 2 bases from J; junction bases left unmatched: 9. Multiplex touch-down PCR with TRB-A/B primers amplified rearranged V-D-J TRB sequences. TCRdb independently ran MiXCR on the multiplex PCR reads; one entry per CDR3 protein. This sample yields some 830 distinct CDR3 sequences, of which just under 25% are seen a single time; more than 35% belongs to the top ten. By its share, this clonotype is hyperexpanded. Its antigen remains unidentified. The template was genomic DNA from peripheral blood, not RNA.

The receptor was derived from a human donor with a blood cancer. Sequenced material: blood. This chain links TRBV27 with TRBJ2-5; 10 positions agree with TRBD2. The CDR3 reads CASRLVAGGTQETQYF. CDR3 in DNA: TGTGCCAGCAGATTAGTAGCGGGAGGAACTCAAGAGACCCAGTACTTC.